This T cell receptor beta chain was retrieved from a study of response to subunit inactivated influenza vaccine. TCRdb re-analysed the RT-PCR reads in MiXCR, keeping a single row per CDR3 protein. The sample lists around 470,000 distinct CDR3 sequences; approximately 7.8% were seen once. Study conclusions and caveats: Authors suggested seasonal influenza vaccinations each recruit few new T cells.

V lost 4 bases to trimming and J lost 1 base; unmatched junction nucleotides: 3. Germline CDR1 and CDR2: SEHNR and FQNEAQ (reference sequence). This CDR3 has 16 residues. In this sample, this clonotype turned up a few times. Its target is not known. The source was PBMCs from blood, collected less than 30 months after vaccination. This TCR was recovered from a man aged 50 to 69 who received an inactivated influenza vaccine. The chain links TRBV7-9 to TRBJ2-5, with TRBD2 matching over 13 bases. The CDR3 sequence: CASSSTSGRVQETQYF. The CDR3, as DNA: TGTGCCAGCAGCTCCACTAGCGGGAGGGTCCAAGAGACCCAGTACTTC.